This T cell receptor (beta chain) was documented in a study of CD8+ T cells in alopecia areata. Study-wide results and limits: Among the 100 top clones, expanded CD8+ clones, like scalp clonality, were significantly decreased by tofacitinib.

Extracted from the samples, RNA was reverse transcribed into cDNA to serve as the sequencing template. Assay used: immunoSEQ multiplex PCR; TCRdb lists only in-frame clones, some missing. The sample has 200,000 to 250,000 clones, 43% seen once. This CDR3 has 12 residues. Germline CDR1 SQVTM, CDR2 ANQGSEA. V was clipped by 6 bases and J by 7 bases; unmatched bases: 6. The treatment is: oral pan-JAK inhibitor, 5-10 mg twice daily. Notes on this clone: What it binds is unknown.

This TCR derives from a human donor with alopecia areata. This material consisted of CD4+ T cells sorted from blood, taken at approximately week 36, from a patient treated with tofacitinib. The V call is TRBV29-1, the J call TRBJ2-1, with 7 bases matching TRBD2. CDR3 protein: CSVGRERNEQFF. In nucleotides, the CDR3 is TGCAGCGTCGGGCGGGAGCGGAATGAGCAGTTCTTC.